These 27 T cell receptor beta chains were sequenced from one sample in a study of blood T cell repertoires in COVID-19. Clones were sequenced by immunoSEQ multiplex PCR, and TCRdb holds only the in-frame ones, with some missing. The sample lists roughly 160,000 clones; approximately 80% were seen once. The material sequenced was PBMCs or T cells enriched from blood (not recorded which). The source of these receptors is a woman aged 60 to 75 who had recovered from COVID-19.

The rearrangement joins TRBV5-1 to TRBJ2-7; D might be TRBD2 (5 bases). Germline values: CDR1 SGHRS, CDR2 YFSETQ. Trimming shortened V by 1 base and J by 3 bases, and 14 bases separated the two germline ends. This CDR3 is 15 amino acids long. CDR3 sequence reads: CASSLRGSPLYEQYF. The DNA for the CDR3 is TGCGCCAGCAGCTTGCGGGGATCCCCCCTCTACGAGCAGTACTTC.

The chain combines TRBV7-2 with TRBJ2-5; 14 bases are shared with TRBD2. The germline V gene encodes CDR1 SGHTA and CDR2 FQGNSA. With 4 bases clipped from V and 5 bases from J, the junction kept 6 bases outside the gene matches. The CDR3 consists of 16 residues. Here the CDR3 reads CASSYGLAGGAETQYF. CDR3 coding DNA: TGTGCCAGCAGCTACGGACTAGCGGGGGGCGCGGAGACCCAGTACTTC. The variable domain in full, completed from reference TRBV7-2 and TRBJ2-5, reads GAGVSQSPSNKVTEKGKDVELRCDPISGHTALYWYRQSLGQGLEFLIYFQGNSAPDKSGLPSDRFSAERTGGSVSTLTIQRTQQEDSAVYLCASSYGLAGGAETQYFGPGTRLLVL.

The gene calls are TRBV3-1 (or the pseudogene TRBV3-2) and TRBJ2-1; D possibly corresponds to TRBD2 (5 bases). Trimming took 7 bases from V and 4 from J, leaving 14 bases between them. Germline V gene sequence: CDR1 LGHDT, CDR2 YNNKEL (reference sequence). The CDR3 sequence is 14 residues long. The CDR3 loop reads CASISWESYNEQFF. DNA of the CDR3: TGTGCCAGCATTTCGTGGGAGTCTTACAATGAGCAGTTCTTC.

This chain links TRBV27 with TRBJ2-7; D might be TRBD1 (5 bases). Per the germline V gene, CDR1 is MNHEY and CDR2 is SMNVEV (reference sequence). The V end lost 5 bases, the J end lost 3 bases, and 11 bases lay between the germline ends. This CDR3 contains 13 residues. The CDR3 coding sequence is TGTGCCAGCAGTAGGGGTGCGGACTACGAGCAGTACTTC. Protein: CASSRGADYEQYF.

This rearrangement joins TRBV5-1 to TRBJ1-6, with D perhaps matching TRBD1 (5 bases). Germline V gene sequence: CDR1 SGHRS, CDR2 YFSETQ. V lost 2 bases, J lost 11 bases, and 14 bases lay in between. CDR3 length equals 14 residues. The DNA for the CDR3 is TGCGCCAGCAGCTTTCAGGACCGGGGGGCACCCCTCCACTTT. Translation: CASSFQDRGAPLHF.

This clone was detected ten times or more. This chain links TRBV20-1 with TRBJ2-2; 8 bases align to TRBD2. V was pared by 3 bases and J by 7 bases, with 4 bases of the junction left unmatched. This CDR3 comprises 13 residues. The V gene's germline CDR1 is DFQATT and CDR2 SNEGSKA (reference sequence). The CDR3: CSASSGDGGELFF. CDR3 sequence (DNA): TGCAGTGCTAGTAGCGGGGACGGCGGGGAGCTGTTTTTT.

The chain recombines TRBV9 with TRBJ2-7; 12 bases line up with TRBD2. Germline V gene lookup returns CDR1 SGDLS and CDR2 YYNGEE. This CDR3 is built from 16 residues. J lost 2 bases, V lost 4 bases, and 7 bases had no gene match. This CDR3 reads CASSPRTSGIPYEQYF. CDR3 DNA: TGTGCCAGCAGCCCCAGGACTAGCGGGATCCCCTACGAGCAGTACTTC.

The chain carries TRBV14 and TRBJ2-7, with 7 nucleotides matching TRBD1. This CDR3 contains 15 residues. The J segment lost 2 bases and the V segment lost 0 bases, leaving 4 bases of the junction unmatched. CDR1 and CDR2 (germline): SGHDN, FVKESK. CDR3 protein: CASSQDRGIPYEQYF. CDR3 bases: TGTGCCAGCAGCCAAGACAGGGGGATTCCCTACGAGCAGTACTTC.

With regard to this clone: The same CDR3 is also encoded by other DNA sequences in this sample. This CDR3 is CASSSGQNTEAFF. The CDR3 DNA follows: TGTGCCAGCAGCTCGGGACAGAACACTGAAGCTTTCTTT. The gene calls are TRBV7-6 and TRBJ1-1; possible D gene TRBD1, 6 bases. Germline V gene lookup returns CDR1 SGHVS and CDR2 FNYEAQ. V dropped 4 bases and J dropped 1 base, with 7 bases sitting between them. The CDR3 runs 13 residues.

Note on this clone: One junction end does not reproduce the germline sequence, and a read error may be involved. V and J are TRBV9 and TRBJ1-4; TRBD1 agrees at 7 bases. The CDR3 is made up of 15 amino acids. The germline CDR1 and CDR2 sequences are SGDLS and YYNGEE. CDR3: CASGVEGAGIEKLFF. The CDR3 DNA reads TGTGCCAGCGGCGTGGAGGGGGCAGGGATAGAAAAACTGTTTTTT.

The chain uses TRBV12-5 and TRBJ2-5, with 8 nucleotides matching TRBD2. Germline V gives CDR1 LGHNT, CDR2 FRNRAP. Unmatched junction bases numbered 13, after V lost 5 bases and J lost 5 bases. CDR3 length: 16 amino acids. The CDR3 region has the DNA TGTGCTAGTGGTGGCCCCTCCGGGGGGGCGGGGGAGACCCAGTACTTC. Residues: CASGGPSGGAGETQYF.

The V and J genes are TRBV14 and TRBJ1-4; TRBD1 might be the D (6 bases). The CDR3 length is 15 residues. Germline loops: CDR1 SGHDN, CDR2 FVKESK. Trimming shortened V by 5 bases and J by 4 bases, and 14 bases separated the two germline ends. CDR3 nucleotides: TGTGCCAGCAGCAAGAAGACAGGCGTTAATGAAAAACTGTTTTTT. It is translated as CASSKKTGVNEKLFF.

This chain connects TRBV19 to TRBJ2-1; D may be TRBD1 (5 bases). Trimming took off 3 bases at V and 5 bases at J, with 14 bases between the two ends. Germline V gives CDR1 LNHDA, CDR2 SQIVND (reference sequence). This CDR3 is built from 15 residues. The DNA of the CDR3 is TGTGCCAGTAGTATCGAGCAGGGTGATCACAATGAGCAGTTCTTC. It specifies CASSIEQGDHNEQFF.

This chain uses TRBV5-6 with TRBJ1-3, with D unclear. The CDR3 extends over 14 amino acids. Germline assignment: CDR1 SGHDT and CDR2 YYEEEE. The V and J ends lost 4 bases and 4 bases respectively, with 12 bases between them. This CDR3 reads CASSTINPGNTIYF. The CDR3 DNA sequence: TGTGCCAGCAGCACTATTAATCCCGGAAACACCATATATTTT.

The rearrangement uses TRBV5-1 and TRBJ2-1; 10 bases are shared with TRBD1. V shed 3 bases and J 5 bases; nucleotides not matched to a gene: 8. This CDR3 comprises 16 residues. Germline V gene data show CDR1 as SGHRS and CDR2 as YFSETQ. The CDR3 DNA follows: TGCGCCAGCAGCTACTACGAGACAGGGGGCAACAATGAGCAGTTCTTC. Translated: CASSYYETGGNNEQFF.

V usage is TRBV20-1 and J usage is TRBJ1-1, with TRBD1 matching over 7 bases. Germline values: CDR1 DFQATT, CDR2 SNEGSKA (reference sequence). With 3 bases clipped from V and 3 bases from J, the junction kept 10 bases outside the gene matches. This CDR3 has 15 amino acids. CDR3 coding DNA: TGCAGTGCTAGTGGGACAGCCCCGAGGGACACTGAAGCTTTCTTT. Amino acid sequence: CSASGTAPRDTEAFF.

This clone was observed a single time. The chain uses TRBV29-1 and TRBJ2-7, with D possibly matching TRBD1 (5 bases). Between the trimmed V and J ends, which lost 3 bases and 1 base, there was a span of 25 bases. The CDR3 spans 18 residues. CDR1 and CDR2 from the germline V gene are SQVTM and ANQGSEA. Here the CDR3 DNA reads TGCAGCGTTGAGATCCAACAATACTCAGGGTCTAATTCCTACGAGCAGTACTTC. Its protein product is CSVEIQQYSGSNSYEQYF.

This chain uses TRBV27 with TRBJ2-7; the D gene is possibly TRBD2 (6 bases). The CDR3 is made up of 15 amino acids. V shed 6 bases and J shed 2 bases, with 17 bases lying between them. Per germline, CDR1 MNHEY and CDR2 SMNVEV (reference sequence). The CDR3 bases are TGTGCCAGCAGCTTAGGGTGGCGGGGACCCTACGAGCAGTACTTC. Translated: CASSLGWRGPYEQYF.

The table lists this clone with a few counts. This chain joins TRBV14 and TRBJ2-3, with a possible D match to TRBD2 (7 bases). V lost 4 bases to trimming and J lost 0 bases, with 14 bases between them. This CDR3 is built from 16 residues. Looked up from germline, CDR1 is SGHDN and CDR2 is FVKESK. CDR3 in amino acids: CASSRKRGGSTDTQYF. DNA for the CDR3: TGTGCCAGCAGCCGGAAAAGGGGGGGTAGCACAGATACGCAGTATTTT.

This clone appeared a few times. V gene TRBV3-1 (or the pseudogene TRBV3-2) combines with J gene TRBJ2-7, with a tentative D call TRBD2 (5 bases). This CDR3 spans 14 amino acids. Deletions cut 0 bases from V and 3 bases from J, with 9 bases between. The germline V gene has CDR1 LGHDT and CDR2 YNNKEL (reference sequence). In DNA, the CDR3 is TGTGCCAGCAGCCAAGAGGCGGGCCTCTACGAGCAGTACTTC. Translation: CASSQEAGLYEQYF.

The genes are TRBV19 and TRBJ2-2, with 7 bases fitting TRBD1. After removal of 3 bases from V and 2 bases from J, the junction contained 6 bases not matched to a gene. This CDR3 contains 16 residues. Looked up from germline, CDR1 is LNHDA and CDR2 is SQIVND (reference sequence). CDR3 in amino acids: CASSIAGTVNTGELFF. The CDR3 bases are TGTGCCAGTAGTATTGCAGGGACAGTTAACACCGGGGAGCTGTTTTTT.

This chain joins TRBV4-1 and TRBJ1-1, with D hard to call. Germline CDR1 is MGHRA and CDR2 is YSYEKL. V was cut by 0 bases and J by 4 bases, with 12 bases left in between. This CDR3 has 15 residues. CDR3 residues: CASSQDRGGGTEAFF. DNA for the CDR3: TGCGCCAGCAGCCAAGATCGCGGTGGTGGCACTGAAGCTTTCTTT.

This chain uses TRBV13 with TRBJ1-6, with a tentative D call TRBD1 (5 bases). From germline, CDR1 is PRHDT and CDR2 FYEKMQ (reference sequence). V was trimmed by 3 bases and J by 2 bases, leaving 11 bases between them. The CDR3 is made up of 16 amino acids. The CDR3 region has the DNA TGTGCCAGCAGCTTCGGGGGTGGGACCTATAATTCACCCCTCCACTTT. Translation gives CASSFGGGTYNSPLHF.

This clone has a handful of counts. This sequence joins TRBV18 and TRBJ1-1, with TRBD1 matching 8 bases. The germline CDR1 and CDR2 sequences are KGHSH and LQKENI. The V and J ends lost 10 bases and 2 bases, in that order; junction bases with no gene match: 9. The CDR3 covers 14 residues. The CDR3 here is CATSYAGGNTEAFF. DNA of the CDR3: TGTGCCACATCATACGCAGGGGGCAACACTGAAGCTTTCTTT.

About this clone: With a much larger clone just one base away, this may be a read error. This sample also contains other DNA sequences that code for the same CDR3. DNA of the CDR3: TGTGCCAGCAGTTTACAGGGCTACGAGCAGTACTTC. It is translated as CASSLQGYEQYF. This rearrangement joins TRBV5-6 to TRBJ2-7, with D possibly TRBD1 on 6 matching bases. CDR1 is SGHDT and CDR2 is YYEEEE in the germline V gene. The CDR3 consists of 12 residues. The germline V and J ends were trimmed by 5 bases and 3 bases, with 9 bases remaining between them.

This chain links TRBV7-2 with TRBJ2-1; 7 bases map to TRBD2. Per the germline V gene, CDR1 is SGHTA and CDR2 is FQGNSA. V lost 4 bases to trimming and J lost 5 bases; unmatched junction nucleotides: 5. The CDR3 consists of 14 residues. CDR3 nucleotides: TGTGCCAGCAGCTGGCAGCGGGGTAACAATGAGCAGTTCTTC. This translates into CASSWQRGNNEQFF. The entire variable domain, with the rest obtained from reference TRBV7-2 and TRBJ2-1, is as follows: GAGVSQSPSNKVTEKGKDVELRCDPISGHTALYWYRQSLGQGLEFLIYFQGNSAPDKSGLPSDRFSAERTGGSVSTLTIQRTQQEDSAVYLCASSWQRGNNEQFFGPGTRLTVL.

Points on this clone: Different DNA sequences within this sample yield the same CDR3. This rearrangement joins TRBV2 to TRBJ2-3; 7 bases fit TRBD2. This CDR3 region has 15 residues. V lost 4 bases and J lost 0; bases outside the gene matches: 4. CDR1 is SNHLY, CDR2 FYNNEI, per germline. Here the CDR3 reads CASSGGAGSTDTQYF. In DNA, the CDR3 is TGTGCCAGCAGTGGAGGAGCGGGAAGCACAGATACGCAGTATTTT.